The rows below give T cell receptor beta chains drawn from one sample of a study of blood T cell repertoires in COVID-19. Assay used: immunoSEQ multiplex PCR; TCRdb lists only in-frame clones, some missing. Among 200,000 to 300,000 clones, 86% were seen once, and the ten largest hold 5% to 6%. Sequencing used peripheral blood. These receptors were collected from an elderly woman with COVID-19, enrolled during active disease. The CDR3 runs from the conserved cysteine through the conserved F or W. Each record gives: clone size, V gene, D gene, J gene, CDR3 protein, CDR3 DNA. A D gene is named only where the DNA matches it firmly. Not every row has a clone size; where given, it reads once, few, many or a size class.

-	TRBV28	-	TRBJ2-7	CASSFRYEQYF	TGTGCCAGCAGTTTTAGATACGAGCAGTACTTC
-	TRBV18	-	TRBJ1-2	CASSPGTGSNYGYTF	TGTGCCAGCTCACCAGGTACAGGGTCGAACTATGGCTACACCTTC
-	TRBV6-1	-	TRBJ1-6	CASSELRGGVSPLHF	TGTGCCAGCAGTGAACTTCGGGGTGGGGTCTCACCCCTCCACTTT
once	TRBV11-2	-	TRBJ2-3	CASSFMTGETDTQYF	TGTGCCAGCAGCTTTATGACAGGAGAAACAGATACGCAGTATTTT
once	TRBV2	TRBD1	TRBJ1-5	CASRRDRTSNQPQHF	TGTGCCAGCAGGAGGGACAGGACTAGCAATCAGCCCCAGCATTTT
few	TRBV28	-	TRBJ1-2	CASIPGTYNYGYTF	TGTGCCAGCATCCCTGGGACTTATAACTATGGCTACACCTTC
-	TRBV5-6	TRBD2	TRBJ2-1	CASSLVGGGASHEQFF	TGTGCCAGCAGCTTGGTCGGCGGGGGGGCATCACATGAGCAGTTCTTC
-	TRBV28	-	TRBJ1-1	CASSLGAMNTEAFF	TGTGCCAGCAGTTTAGGGGCGATGAACACTGAAGCTTTCTTT
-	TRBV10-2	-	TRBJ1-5	CASSLSGGQPQHF	TGCGCCAGCAGCCTCTCGGGAGGTCAGCCCCAGCATTTT
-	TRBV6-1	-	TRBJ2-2	CASSETPGANTGELFF	TGTGCCAGCAGTGAGACTCCAGGGGCGAACACCGGGGAGCTGTTTTTT
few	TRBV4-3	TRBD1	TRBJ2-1	CASSQGHRGQGSYNEQFF	TGCGCCAGCAGCCAAGGCCACAGGGGGCAGGGTTCCTACAATGAGCAGTTCTTC
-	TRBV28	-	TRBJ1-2	CASKMRDGSYGYTF	TGTGCCAGCAAAATGCGGGACGGGAGCTATGGCTACACCTTC
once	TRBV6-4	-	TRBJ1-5	CASIFFGGLPNQPQHF	TGTGCCAGCATCTTTTTCGGGGGACTGCCTAATCAGCCCCAGCATTTT
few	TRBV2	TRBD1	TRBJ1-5	CASTEDRASNQPQHF	TGTGCCAGCACTGAGGACAGGGCTAGCAATCAGCCCCAGCATTTT
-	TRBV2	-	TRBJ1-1	CARKGQMNTEAFF	TGTGCCAGAAAGGGACAAATGAACACTGAAGCTTTCTTT
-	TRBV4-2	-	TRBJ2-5	CASSQANSQETQYF	TGTGCCAGCAGCCAAGCTAACAGCCAAGAGACCCAGTACTTC
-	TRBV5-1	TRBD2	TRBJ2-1	CASSLVPGGARNEQFF	TGCGCCAGCAGCTTGGTTCCGGGGGGGGCCCGTAATGAGCAGTTCTTC
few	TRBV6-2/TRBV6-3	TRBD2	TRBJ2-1	CASSSGLAGKSSYNEQFF	TGTGCCAGCAGCTCGGGACTAGCGGGGAAGAGCTCCTACAATGAGCAGTTCTTC
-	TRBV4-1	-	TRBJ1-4	CASSQDGAGANEKLFF	TGCGCCAGCAGCCAAGATGGCGCAGGGGCTAATGAAAAACTGTTTTTT
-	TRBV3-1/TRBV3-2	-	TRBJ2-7	CASSQGSQGFYEQYF	TGTGCCAGCAGCCAAGGAAGTCAGGGCTTCTACGAGCAGTACTTC
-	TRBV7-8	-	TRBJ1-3	CASSLGPTIRSGNTIYF	TGTGCCAGCAGCTTAGGCCCGACAATCCGCTCTGGAAACACCATATATTTT
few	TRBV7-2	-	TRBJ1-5	CASSSSTGPPNQPQHF	TGTGCCAGCAGTTCCAGCACGGGTCCCCCTAATCAGCCCCAGCATTTT
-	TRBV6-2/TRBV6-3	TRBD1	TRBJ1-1	CASSDPAGGRHTEAFF	TGTGCCAGCAGCGACCCTGCAGGGGGACGGCACACTGAAGCTTTCTTT
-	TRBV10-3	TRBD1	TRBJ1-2	CAISPGQDTILYGYTF	TGTGCCATCAGCCCGGGACAGGATACTATTCTTTATGGCTACACCTTC
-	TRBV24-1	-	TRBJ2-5	CATSDFRTSQETQYF	TGTGCCACCAGTGATTTTCGTACTAGCCAAGAGACCCAGTACTTC
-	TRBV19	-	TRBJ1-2	CASKPRTDSTNYGYTF	TGTGCCAGTAAACCTCGGACAGATAGTACTAACTATGGCTACACCTTC
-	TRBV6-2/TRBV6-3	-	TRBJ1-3	CASSGRGVTGNTIYF	TGTGCCAGCAGTGGACGGGGGGTCACAGGAAACACCATATATTTT
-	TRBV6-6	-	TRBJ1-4	CASSFLYLGTNEKLFF	TGTGCCAGCAGTTTTCTATACCTAGGAACTAATGAAAAACTGTTTTTT
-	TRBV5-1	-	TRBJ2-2	CASSLVPGLNTGELFF	TGCGCCAGCAGCTTGGTGCCAGGCCTGAACACCGGGGAGCTGTTTTTT
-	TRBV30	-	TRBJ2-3	CAWSLPRTHIGDTQYF	TGTGCCTGGAGCCTTCCCCGGACACACATTGGGGATACGCAGTATTTT
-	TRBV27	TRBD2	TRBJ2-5	CASRSGGGGHGETQYF	TGTGCCAGCAGATCTGGTGGGGGAGGGCATGGGGAGACCCAGTACTTC
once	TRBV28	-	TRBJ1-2	CASSSTWGRGNYGYTF	TGTGCCAGCAGCTCGACATGGGGGCGAGGAAACTATGGCTACACCTTC
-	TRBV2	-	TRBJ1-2	CASSMQEDYGYTF	TGTGCCAGCAGTATGCAGGAAGACTATGGCTACACCTTC
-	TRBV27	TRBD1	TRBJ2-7	CASSPAGARGWDEQYF	TGTGCCAGCAGCCCCGCCGGGGCCAGGGGGTGGGACGAGCAGTACTTC
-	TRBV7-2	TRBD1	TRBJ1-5	CASSSPGTGLLGPQHF	TGTGCCAGCAGCTCCCCCGGGACAGGGCTTTTGGGGCCCCAGCATTTT
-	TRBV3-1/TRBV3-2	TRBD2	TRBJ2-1	CASSQDPRTSYNEQFF	TGTGCCAGCAGCCAAGATCCTCGGACTAGTTACAATGAGCAGTTCTTC
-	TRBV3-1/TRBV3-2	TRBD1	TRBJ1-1	CASSPHSRGTRGNTEAFF	TGTGCCAGCAGCCCCCACTCCAGGGGGACCAGGGGGAACACTGAAGCTTTCTTT
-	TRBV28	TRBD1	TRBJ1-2	CASSSGGQYGYTF	TGTGCCAGCAGTTCAGGGGGCCAATATGGCTACACCTTC
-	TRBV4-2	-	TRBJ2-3	CASSQDNPTGTQYF	TGTGCCAGCAGCCAAGATAACCCCACGGGTACGCAGTATTTT
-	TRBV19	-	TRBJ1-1	CASSMGRDTEAFF	TGTGCCAGTAGTATGGGCAGGGACACTGAAGCTTTCTTT
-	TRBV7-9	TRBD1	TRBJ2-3	CASRNTGTGGKDTQYF	TGTGCCAGCAGAAACACCGGGACAGGGGGCAAGGATACGCAGTATTTT
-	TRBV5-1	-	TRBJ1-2	CASSLNPGGGGYTF	TGCGCCAGCAGCTTAAATCCCGGCGGCGGGGGCTACACCTTC
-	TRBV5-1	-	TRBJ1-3	CASSGGQPSGNTIYF	TGCGCCAGCAGCGGTGGACAGCCCTCTGGAAACACCATATATTTT
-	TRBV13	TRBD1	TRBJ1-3	CASSLRTGSGNTIYF	TGTGCCAGCAGCTTACGGACAGGGTCTGGAAACACCATATATTTT
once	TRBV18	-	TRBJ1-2	CASSPLVGGVDYGYTF	TGTGCCAGCTCCCCCCTGGTGGGAGGTGTTGACTATGGCTACACCTTC
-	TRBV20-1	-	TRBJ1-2	CSASPAAANYGYTF	TGCAGTGCTAGTCCCGCCGCGGCTAACTATGGCTACACCTTC
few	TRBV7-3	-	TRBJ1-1	CASSPYYRAGPPNTEAFF	TGTGCCAGCAGCCCCTATTACAGGGCAGGACCTCCTAACACTGAAGCTTTCTTT
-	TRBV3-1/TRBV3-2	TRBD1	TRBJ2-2	CASSPQQGTTGELFF	TGTGCCAGCAGCCCGCAACAGGGGACCACCGGGGAGCTGTTTTTT
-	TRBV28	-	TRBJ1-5	CASSSIGVFGRQPQHF	TGTGCCAGCAGTTCGATAGGGGTCTTCGGTCGACAGCCCCAGCATTTT
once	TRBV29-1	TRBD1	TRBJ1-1	CSVRQGLAEAFF	TGCAGCGTTAGACAGGGGCTGGCTGAAGCTTTCTTT
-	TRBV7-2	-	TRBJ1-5	CASSSQLRNQPQHF	TGTGCCAGCAGTTCACAGCTACGCAATCAGCCCCAGCATTTT
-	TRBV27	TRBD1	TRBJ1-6	CASSLGTGTGGSPLHF	TGTGCCAGCAGTTTAGGAACCGGGACAGGGGGTTCACCCCTCCACTTT